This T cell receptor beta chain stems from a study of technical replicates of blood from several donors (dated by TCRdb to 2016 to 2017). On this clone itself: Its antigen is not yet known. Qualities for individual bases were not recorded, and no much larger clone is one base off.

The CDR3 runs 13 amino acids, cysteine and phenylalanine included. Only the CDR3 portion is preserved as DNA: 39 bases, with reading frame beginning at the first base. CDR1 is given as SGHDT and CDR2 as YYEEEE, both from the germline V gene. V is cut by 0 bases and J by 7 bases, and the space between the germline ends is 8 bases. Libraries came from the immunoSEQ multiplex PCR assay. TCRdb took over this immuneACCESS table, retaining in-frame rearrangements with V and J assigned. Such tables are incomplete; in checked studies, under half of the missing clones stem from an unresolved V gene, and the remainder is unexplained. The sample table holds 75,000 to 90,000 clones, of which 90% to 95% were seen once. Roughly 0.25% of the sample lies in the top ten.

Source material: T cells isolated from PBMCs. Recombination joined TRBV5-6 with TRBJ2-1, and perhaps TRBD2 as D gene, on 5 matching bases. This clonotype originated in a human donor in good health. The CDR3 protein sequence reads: CASSLEWRNEQFF. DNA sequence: TGTGCCAGCAGCTTGGAGTGGAGGAATGAGCAGTTCTTC. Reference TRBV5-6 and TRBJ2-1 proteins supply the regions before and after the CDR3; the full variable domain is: DAGVTQSPTHLIKTRGQQVTLRCSPKSGHDTVSWYQQALGQGPQFIFQYYEEEERQRGNFPDRFSGHQFPNYSSELNVNALLLGDSALYLCASSLEWRNEQFFGPGTRLTVL.